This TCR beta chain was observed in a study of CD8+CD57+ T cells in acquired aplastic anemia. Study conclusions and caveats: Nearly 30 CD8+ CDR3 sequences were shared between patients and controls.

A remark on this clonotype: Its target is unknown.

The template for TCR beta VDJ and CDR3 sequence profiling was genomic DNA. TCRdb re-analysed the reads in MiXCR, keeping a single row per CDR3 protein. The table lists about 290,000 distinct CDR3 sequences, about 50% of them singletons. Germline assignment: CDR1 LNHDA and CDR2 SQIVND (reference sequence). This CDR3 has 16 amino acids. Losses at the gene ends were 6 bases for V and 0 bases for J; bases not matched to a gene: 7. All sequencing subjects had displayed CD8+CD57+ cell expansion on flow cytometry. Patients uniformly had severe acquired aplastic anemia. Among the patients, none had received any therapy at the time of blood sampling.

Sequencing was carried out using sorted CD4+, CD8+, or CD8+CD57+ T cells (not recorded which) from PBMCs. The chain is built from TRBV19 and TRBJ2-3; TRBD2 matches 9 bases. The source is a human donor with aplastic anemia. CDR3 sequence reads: CASRNRAGGSTDTQYF. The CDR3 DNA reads TGTGCCAGTAGGAATCGAGCGGGAGGTAGCACAGATACGCAGTATTTT.